This T cell receptor beta chain comes out of a study of cytomegalovirus exposure and HLA in healthy donors. The study's findings and limits: As immune exposure information, only CMV serostatus was available. Researchers reported in a later analysis that a missense DCLRE1C variant was tied to TCR beta V- and J-gene trimming. The authors listed about 170 TCR beta chains as cytomegalovirus-associated.

PCR employed 60 Vbeta and 13 Jbeta primers. Repertoires were generated with immunoSEQ multiplex PCR, while TCRdb's copy carries only in-frame clones and drops some. Of about 160,000 clones in the sample, roughly 80% were seen once. These donors counted as nominally healthy when sampled, but unrecorded immune exposures were likely. This CDR3 is 12 amino acids long. The germline CDR1 and CDR2 sequences are SEHNR and FQNEAQ (reference sequence). V shed 6 bases and J 4 bases; nucleotides not matched to a gene: 2. In regard to this clone: Its antigen remains unidentified.

The V gene is TRBV7-9, the J gene TRBJ2-5, with 7 bases aligning to TRBD1. The sample consisted of PBMCs. This receptor was taken from a girl between 5 and 17 years old in good health and CMV-seropositive. The CDR3 reads CASRTGSETQYF. Here the CDR3 DNA reads TGTGCCAGCAGGACAGGGTCAGAGACCCAGTACTTC.